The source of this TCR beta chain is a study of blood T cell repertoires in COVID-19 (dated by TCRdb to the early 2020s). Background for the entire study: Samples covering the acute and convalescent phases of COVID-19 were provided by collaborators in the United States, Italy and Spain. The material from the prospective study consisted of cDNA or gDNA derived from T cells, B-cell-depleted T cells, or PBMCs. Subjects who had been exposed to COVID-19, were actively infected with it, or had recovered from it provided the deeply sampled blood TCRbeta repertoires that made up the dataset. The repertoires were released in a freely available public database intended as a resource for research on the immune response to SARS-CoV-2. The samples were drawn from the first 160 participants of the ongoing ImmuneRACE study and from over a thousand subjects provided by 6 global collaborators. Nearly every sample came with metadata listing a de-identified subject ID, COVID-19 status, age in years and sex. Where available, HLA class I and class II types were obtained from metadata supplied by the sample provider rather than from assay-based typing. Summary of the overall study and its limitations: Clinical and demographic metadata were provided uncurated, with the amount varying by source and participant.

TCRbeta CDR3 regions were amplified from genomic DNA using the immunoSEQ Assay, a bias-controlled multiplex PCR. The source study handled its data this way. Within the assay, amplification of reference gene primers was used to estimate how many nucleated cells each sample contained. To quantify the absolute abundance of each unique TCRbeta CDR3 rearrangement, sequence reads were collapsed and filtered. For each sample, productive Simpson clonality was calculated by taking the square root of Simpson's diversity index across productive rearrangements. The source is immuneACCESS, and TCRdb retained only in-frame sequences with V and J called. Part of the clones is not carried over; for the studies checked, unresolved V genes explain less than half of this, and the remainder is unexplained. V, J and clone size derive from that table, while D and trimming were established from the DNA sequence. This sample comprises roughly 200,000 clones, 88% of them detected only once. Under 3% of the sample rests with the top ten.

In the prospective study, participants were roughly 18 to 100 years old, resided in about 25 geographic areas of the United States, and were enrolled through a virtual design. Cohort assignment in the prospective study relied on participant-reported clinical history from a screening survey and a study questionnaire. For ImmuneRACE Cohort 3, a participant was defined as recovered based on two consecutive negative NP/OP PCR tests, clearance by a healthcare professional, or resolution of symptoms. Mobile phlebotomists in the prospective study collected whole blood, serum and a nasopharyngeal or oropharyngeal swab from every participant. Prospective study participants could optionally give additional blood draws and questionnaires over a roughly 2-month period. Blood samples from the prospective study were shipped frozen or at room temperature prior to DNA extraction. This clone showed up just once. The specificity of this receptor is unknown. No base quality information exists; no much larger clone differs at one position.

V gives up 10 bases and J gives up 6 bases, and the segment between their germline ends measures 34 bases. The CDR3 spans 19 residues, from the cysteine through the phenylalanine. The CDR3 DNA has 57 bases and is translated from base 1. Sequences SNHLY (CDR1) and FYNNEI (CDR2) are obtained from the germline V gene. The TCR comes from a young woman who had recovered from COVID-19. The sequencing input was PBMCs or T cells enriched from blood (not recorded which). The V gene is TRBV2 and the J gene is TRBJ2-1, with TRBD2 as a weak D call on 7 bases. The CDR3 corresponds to CATEKTGRWETSYFNEQFF. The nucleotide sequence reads TGTGCCACCGAAAAAACAGGGAGGTGGGAGACTAGCTATTTCAATGAGCAGTTCTTC.